The 19 T cell receptor beta chains given below trace back to one sample, sequenced in a study of cytomegalovirus exposure and HLA in healthy donors. Researchers ran the PCR with 60 Vbeta and 13 Jbeta primers. Data came from immunoSEQ multiplex PCR; TCRdb stores just in-frame clones and leaves some out. The data hold about 210,000 clones, with around 90% observed a single time. Source material: PBMCs. The source of these receptors is a boy under 10 years old in good health and CMV-seronegative.

This chain connects TRBV4-2 to TRBJ2-1, with D perhaps matching TRBD2 (5 bases). The germline V gene has CDR1 LGHNA and CDR2 YNFKEQ. This CDR3 has 18 residues. Between the trimmed V and J ends, which lost 2 bases and 0 bases, there was a span of 17 bases. The CDR3 spells CASSQPLVRVRSYNEQFF. Here the CDR3 DNA reads TGTGCCAGCAGCCAACCTCTTGTGCGGGTTCGCTCCTACAATGAGCAGTTCTTC.

This chain joins TRBV4-1 and TRBJ1-1; 9 bases map to TRBD1. In germline, CDR1 is MGHRA, CDR2 YSYEKL. V trimming: 2 bases; J trimming: 1 base; junction bases outside the gene matches: 2. The CDR3 is 15 residues long. CDR3 coding DNA: TGCGCCAGCAGCCAACTGGGACAGGGGAACACTGAAGCTTTCTTT. As protein: CASSQLGQGNTEAFF.

This sequence joins TRBV7-2 and TRBJ2-1; a possible D gene is TRBD2 (6 bases). The V and J ends lost 5 bases and 6 bases respectively, with 14 bases between them. The CDR3 extends over 14 amino acids. The germline gives CDR1 SGHTA, CDR2 FQGNSA. The CDR3 reads CASSPGGNGNEQFF. In DNA form, the CDR3 reads TGTGCCAGCAGCCCCGGGGGTAATGGCAATGAGCAGTTCTTC.

A word on this clone: Germline is not matched at one junction end, which may reflect a read error. The V gene is TRBV7-9, the J gene TRBJ2-7, with 7 bases fitting TRBD1. From germline, CDR1 is SEHNR and CDR2 FQNEAQ (reference sequence). The CDR3 consists of 15 residues. CDR3 region: CSSSSEPGQRYEQYF. CDR3 DNA: TGTTCCAGCAGCTCGGAACCGGGACAGCGCTACGAGCAGTACTTC.

The rearrangement uses TRBV30 and TRBJ2-7, with a weak D call TRBD1 (5 bases). This CDR3 has 11 amino acids. With 3 bases removed from V and 6 bases from J, the gap between germline ends came to 9 bases. Germline V CDR1 and CDR2: GTSNPN, SVGIG (reference sequence). CDR3 region: CAWRGAAEQYF. The CDR3 DNA follows: TGTGCCTGGAGAGGGGCGGCCGAGCAGTACTTC.

This CDR3 is CASSLARVGPGAGELFF. The CDR3 nucleotides read TGTGCCAGCAGCTTAGCGCGGGTTGGGCCTGGGGCCGGGGAGCTGTTTTTT. The gene calls are TRBV7-7 and TRBJ2-2; perhaps TRBD2 as D (5 bases). The V and J ends lost 0 bases and 6 bases respectively, with 17 bases between them. This CDR3 contains 17 residues. Germline V gene lookup returns CDR1 SSHAT and CDR2 FNYEAQ (reference sequence).

The sample holds a few counts of this clone. The V and J genes are TRBV5-1 and TRBJ2-5; 8 nucleotides line up with TRBD1. The CDR3 is 14 amino acids. J lost 5 bases, V lost 6 bases, and 9 bases had no gene match. From germline, CDR1 is SGHRS and CDR2 YFSETQ. CDR3 protein: CASTGQGALETQYF. DNA of the CDR3: TGCGCCAGCACTGGGCAGGGGGCTTTGGAGACCCAGTACTTC.

This chain links TRBV10-1 with TRBJ2-1; tentatively, D is TRBD1 (6 bases). V lost 2 bases, J lost 3 bases, and 14 bases lay in between. This CDR3 contains 16 residues. In germline, CDR1 is WNHNN, CDR2 SYGVQD (reference sequence). The CDR3 coding sequence is TGCGCCAGCAGTGAGGTAGGTGGGACAAGCTACAATGAGCAGTTCTTC. Translating gives CASSEVGGTSYNEQFF.

The chain is built from TRBV9 and TRBJ1-4, with a weak D call TRBD1 (5 bases). CDR1 and CDR2 from the germline V gene are SGDLS and YYNGEE. The V end was cut by 0 bases, the J end by 7 bases, with 19 bases between. This CDR3 region has 17 residues. CDR3 protein: CASSVGMAERGIEKLFF. The CDR3 coding sequence is TGTGCCAGCAGCGTAGGGATGGCCGAGCGGGGCATTGAAAAACTGTTTTTT. The complete variable domain, with remaining parts taken from reference TRBV9 and TRBJ1-4, reads DSGVTQTPKHLITATGQRVTLRCSPRSGDLSVYWYQQSLDQGLQFLIQYYNGEERAKGNILERFSAQQFPDLHSELNLSSLELGDSALYFCASSVGMAERGIEKLFFGSGTQLSVL.

The V call is TRBV12-2, the J call TRBJ1-6. TRBV12-2 corresponds to a pseudogene. The CDR3 is 16 amino acids. The CDR3 region has the DNA TGTGCAAGTCGCCACTCATCCGCGGCCTATAATTCACCCCTCCACTTT. Protein: CASRHSSAAYNSPLHF.

V is TRBV7-9 and J is TRBJ1-2, with a tentative D call TRBD1 (5 bases). Per the germline V gene, CDR1 is SEHNR and CDR2 is FQNEAQ (reference sequence). V was pared by 5 bases and J by 4 bases, with 23 bases between. This CDR3 has 17 residues. The DNA for the CDR3 is TGTGCCAGCAGCCCCCTCCTTGGGGGGGACCCGGTCTATGGCTACACCTTC. Protein sequence: CASSPLLGGDPVYGYTF.

This clone occurred once. This sample also contains other DNA sequences that code for the same CDR3. V is TRBV5-1 and J is TRBJ2-7; D is possibly TRBD2 (6 bases). This CDR3 region has 13 residues. V lost 2 bases, J lost 2 bases, and 8 bases lay in between. The germline CDR1 and CDR2 sequences are SGHRS and YFSETQ. The CDR3 DNA reads as TGCGCCAGCAGCTTCACGGGAGCCTACGAGCAGTACTTC. Translated, it gives CASSFTGAYEQYF. The full variable domain, rest sourced from reference TRBV5-1 and TRBJ2-7, is KAGVTQTPRYLIKTRGQQVTLSCSPISGHRSVSWYQQTPGQGLQFLFEYFSETQRNKGNFPGRFSGRQFSNSRSEMNVSTLELGDSALYLCASSFTGAYEQYFGPGTRLTVT.

This sequence joins TRBV13 and TRBJ2-1, with a weak D call TRBD2 (5 bases). This CDR3 comprises 15 residues. Germline V CDR1 and CDR2: PRHDT, FYEKMQ (reference sequence). V lost 5 bases and J 5 bases, leaving 16 bases between the germline ends. CDR3 amino acids: CASSIRRETHNEQFF. The DNA for the CDR3 is TGTGCCAGCAGCATAAGAAGGGAGACCCACAATGAGCAGTTCTTC.

This clone was detected a few times. V usage is TRBV5-6 and J usage is TRBJ1-1; tentative D call: TRBD1 (6 bases). This CDR3 region has 14 residues. Germline CDR1 is SGHDT and CDR2 is YYEEEE. V dropped 4 bases and J dropped 4 bases, with 14 bases sitting between them. CDR3 residues: CASSQEGGPTEAFF. For the CDR3, the DNA is TGTGCCAGCAGCCAGGAAGGGGGACCCACTGAAGCTTTCTTT.

The chain has TRBV6-1 and TRBJ2-5, with D tentatively TRBD2 (6 bases). V lost 5 bases, J lost 4 bases, and 11 bases lay in between. Germline V CDR1 and CDR2: MNHNS, SASEGT. CDR3 size: 13 residues. The CDR3 sequence: CASSTGRGETQYF. The CDR3, as DNA: TGTGCCAGCAGTACCGGGCGGGGAGAGACCCAGTACTTC.

This chain connects TRBV11-3 to TRBJ2-1; TRBD1 is a possible D gene (6 bases). Germline V CDR1 and CDR2: SGHNT, YENEEA. V was shortened by 0 bases and J by 8 bases, with 8 bases between the two germline ends. CDR3 size: 13 residues. The CDR3 here is CASSLDRGDEQFF. The CDR3 nucleotides read TGTGCCAGCAGCTTAGACAGGGGTGATGAGCAGTTCTTC.

The chain has TRBV7-3 and TRBJ2-1, with 7 bases aligning to TRBD2. Trimming removed 3 bases from V and 4 bases from J; junction bases left unmatched: 3. This CDR3 is 14 amino acids long. Germline CDR1 and CDR2: SGHTA and FQGTGA. The CDR3 loop is CASSLGGRYNEQFF. The CDR3 region has the DNA TGTGCCAGCAGCTTGGGGGGGAGGTACAATGAGCAGTTCTTC.

The chain carries TRBV18 and TRBJ1-5, with 7 positions matching TRBD1. J lost 0 bases, V lost 8 bases, and 10 bases had no gene match. This CDR3 is built from 16 residues. Looked up from germline, CDR1 is KGHSH and CDR2 is LQKENI. This CDR3 reads CASSRDSLYSNQPQHF. The DNA of the CDR3 is TGTGCCAGCAGCCGGGACAGTCTTTATAGCAATCAGCCCCAGCATTTT.

This clone was seen only a few times. CDR3 sequence (DNA): TGTGCCAGCAGTGAAGCTGCCAGGGGGCGAAAACTGTTTTTT. As protein: CASSEAARGRKLFF. This chain joins TRBV6-1 and TRBJ1-4; 8 bases align to TRBD1. V lost 0 bases, J lost 10 bases, and 4 bases stayed unmatched. Germline CDR1 reads MNHNS; CDR2 reads SASEGT. This CDR3 has 14 amino acids.